The rows below give T cell receptor beta chains drawn from one sample of a study of memory CD4+ T cells and cytomegalovirus serostatus. Method: immunoSEQ multiplex PCR; TCRdb's copy keeps in-frame clones and lacks some. The sample consists of around 50,000 clones, 75% to 85% of them appearing once. Sequenced sample: memory CD4+ T cells from blood. These TCRs come from an adult in good health and CMV-seronegative. The CDR3 runs from the conserved cysteine through the conserved F or W.

v_gene,j_gene,len,CDR3aa
TRBV28,TRBJ1-1,17,CASSLARQTLMNTEAFF
TRBV2,TRBJ1-5,15,CASSLGQGANQPQHF
TRBV10-3,TRBJ2-7,15,CAISEIREGLSEQYF
TRBV28,TRBJ1-4,18,CASSPAALTGALNEKLFF
TRBV2,TRBJ2-7,15,CASSLMAGGYYEQYF
TRBV9,TRBJ2-2,18,CASSSPGLAGGGTGELFF
TRBV28,TRBJ1-5,11,CASRGSQPQHF
TRBV25-1,TRBJ1-2,14,CASSEVNRDYGYTF
TRBV18,TRBJ2-1,15,CASSRGPGLYNEQFF
TRBV9,TRBJ2-1,14,CASSVAGRVNEQFF
TRBV27,TRBJ2-7,13,CASSFSGRYEQYF
TRBV19,TRBJ1-2,11,CASEAGYGYTF
TRBV28,TRBJ2-6,18,CASSLSAGVGSGANVLTF
TRBV7-3,TRBJ2-2,17,CASSLNPPGTGVGELFF
TRBV7-2,TRBJ1-5,13,CASSLEPNQPQHF
TRBV9,TRBJ2-7,14,CASARTSGPYEQYF
TRBV19,TRBJ2-7,13,CASSIALADEQYF
TRBV10-1,TRBJ2-2,16,CASSDAGLAATGELFF